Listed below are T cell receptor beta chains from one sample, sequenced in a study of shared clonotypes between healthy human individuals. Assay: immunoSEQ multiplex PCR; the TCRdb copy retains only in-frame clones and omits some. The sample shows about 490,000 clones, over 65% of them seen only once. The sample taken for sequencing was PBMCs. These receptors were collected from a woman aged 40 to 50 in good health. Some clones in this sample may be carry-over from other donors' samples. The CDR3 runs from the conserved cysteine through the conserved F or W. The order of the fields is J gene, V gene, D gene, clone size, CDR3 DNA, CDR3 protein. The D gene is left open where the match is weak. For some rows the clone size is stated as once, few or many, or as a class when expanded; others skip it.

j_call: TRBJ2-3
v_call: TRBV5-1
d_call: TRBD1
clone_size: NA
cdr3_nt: TGCGCCAGCAGGGGGACAGGTAGCACAGATACGCAGTATTTT
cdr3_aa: CASRGTGSTDTQYF

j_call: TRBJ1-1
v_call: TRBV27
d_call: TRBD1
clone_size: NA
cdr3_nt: TGTGCCAGCAGTTTGCGGGGCAGGGGGCAAGCTGAAGCTTTCTTT
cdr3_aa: CASSLRGRGQAEAFF

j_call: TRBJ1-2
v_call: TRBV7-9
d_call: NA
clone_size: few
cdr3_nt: TGTGCCAGCAGCTTCGGCCAGCCCCAAGGGGGCTACACCTTC
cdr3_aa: CASSFGQPQGGYTF

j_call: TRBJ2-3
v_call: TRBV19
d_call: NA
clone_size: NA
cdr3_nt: TGTGCCAGTAGTAGTTTCCCCCGGAGCACAGATACGCAGTATTTT
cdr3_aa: CASSSFPRSTDTQYF

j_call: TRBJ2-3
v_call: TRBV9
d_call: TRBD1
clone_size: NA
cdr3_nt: TGTGCCAGCAGCGCCCGCGACAGGGGAGTTGATACGCAGTATTTT
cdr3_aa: CASSARDRGVDTQYF

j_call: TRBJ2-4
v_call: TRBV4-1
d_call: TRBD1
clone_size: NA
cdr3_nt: TGCGCCAGCAGCCCCATATTAACACAGGGGCGAGTAGCCAAAAACATTCAGTACTTC
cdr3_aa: CASSPILTQGRVAKNIQYF

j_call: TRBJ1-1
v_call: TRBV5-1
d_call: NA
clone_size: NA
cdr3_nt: TGCGCCAGCAGCTTGGCCCTTGAGGGGGCTGAAGCTTTCTTT
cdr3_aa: CASSLALEGAEAFF

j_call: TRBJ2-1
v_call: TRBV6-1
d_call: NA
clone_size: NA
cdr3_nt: TGTGCCATCATGAGCACAGTCAACAATGAGCAGTTCTTC
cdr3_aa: CAIMSTVNNEQFF

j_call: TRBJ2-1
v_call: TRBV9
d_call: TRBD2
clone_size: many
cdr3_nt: TGTGCCAGCAGCACGGGGACTAGCGGGAGAGGGGGGTACAATGAGCAGTTCTTC
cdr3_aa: CASSTGTSGRGGYNEQFF

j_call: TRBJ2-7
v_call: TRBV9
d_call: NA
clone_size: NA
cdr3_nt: TGTGCCAGCAGCCCGACCAGGGACTCTCCCTACGAGCAGTACTTC
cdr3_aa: CASSPTRDSPYEQYF

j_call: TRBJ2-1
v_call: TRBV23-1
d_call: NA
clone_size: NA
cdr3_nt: TGCGCCAGCAGTCAGCGGGGCCAGGTGGGGGGGGCTACAAGCTCCTACAATGAGCAGTTCTTC
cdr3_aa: CASSQRGQVGGATSSYNEQFF

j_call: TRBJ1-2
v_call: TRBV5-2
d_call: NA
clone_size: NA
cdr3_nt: TGTGCCAGCAAAGTACGAAAGACCTATGGCTACACCTTC
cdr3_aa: CASKVRKTYGYTF

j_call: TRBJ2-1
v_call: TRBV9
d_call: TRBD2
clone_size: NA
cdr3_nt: TGTGCCAGCAGCATACTTAGCGGGGGTTACAATGAGCAGTTCTTC
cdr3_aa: CASSILSGGYNEQFF

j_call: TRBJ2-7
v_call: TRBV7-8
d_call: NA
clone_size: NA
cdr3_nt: TGTGCCAGCAGCTTATGGGGAGGTCCTGCCTACGAGCAGTACTTC
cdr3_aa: CASSLWGGPAYEQYF

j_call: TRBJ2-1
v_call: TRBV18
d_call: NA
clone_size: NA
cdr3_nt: TGTGCCAGCTCACAGGAAGAATACAATGAGCAGTTCTTC
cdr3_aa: CASSQEEYNEQFF

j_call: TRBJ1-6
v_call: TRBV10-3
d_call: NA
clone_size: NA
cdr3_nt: TGTGCCATCGGTGGACACGATAATTCACCCCTCCACTTT
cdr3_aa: CAIGGHDNSPLHF

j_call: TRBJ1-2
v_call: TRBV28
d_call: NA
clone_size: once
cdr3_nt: TGTGCCAGCCGATACCCCGCGACGCATGGCTACACCTTC
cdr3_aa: CASRYPATHGYTF

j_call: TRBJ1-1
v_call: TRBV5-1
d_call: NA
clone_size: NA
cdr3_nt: TGCGCCAGCAGCAACACAGTGGAGGCTTTCTTT
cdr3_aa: CASSNTVEAFF

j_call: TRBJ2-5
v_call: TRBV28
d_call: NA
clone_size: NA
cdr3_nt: TGTGCCAGCAGTTTATTGGGGGCGAAGGACCAAGAGACCCAGTACTTC
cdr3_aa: CASSLLGAKDQETQYF

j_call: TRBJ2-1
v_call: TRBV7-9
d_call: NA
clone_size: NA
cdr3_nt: TGTGCCAGCAGTCTCACTTTTGCAAGTGAGCAGTTCTTC
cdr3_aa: CASSLTFASEQFF

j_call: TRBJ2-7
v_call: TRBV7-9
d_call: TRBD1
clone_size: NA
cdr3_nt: TGTGCCAGTACTTCCGGGACAGGGGCCTACGAGCAGTACTTC
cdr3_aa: CASTSGTGAYEQYF

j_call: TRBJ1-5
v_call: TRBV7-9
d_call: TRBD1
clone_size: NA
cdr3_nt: TGTGCCAGCAGCACGGGACAGGCGGGGGGGCCCCAGCATTTT
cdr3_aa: CASSTGQAGGPQHF

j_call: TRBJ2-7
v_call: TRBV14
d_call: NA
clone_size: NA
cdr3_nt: TGTGCCAGCAGCCAAGTCCACGGGTCCTACGAGCAGTACTTC
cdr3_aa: CASSQVHGSYEQYF

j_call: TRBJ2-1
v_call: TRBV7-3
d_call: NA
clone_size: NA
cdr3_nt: TGTGCCAGCAGCTTAGTAGGAGGAACTCGGAATGAGCAGTTCTTC
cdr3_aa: CASSLVGGTRNEQFF

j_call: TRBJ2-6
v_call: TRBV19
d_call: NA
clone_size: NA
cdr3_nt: TGTGCCAGTAGGGCAGGGTATCCCCTAAGCTCTGGGGCCAACGTCCTGACTTTC
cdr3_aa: CASRAGYPLSSGANVLTF

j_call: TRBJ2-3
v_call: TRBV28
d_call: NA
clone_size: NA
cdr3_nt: TGTGCCAGCGCGGGTTACACAGATACGCAGTATTTT
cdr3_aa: CASAGYTDTQYF

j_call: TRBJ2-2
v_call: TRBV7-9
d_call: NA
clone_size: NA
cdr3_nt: TGTGCCAGCAGCCCCTCGGTCACCGGGGAGCTGTTTTTT
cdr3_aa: CASSPSVTGELFF

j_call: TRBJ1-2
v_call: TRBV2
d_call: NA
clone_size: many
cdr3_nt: TGTGCCAGCACGCCGGGGCAGGGCTCCCTAGGTGGCTACACCTTC
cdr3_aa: CASTPGQGSLGGYTF

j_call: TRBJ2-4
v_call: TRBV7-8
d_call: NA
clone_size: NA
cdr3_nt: TGTGCCAGCAGCCCTCAAGGGGCTTCGGCCAAAAACATTCAGTACTTC
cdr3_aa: CASSPQGASAKNIQYF

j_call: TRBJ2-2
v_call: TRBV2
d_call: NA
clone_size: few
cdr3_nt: TGTGCCAGCAACACACCCCGTGCCGGGGAGCTGTTTTTT
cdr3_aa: CASNTPRAGELFF

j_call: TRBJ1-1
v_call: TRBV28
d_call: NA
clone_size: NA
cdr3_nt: TGTGCCGGGCGGTCAGGGAACACTGAAGCTTTCTTT
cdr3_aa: CAGRSGNTEAFF

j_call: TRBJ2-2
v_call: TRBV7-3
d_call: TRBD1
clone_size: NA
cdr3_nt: TGTGCCAGCAGCTCCGGGACAGGGGTTACCGGGGAGCTGTTTTTT
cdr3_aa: CASSSGTGVTGELFF

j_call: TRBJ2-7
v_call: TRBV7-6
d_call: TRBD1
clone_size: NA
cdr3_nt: TGTGCCAGCAGCCAAGGGGACAGGGTAACCTACGAGCAGTACTTC
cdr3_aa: CASSQGDRVTYEQYF

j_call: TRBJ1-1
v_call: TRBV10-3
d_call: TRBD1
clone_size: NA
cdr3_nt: TGTGCCATCAGGCCCCAACAGGGGAGCACTGAAGCTTTCTTT
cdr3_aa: CAIRPQQGSTEAFF

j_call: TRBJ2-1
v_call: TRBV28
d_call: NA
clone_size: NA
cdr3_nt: TGTGCCAGCAGCCTCGGAGGGGATGAGCAGTTCTTC
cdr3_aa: CASSLGGDEQFF

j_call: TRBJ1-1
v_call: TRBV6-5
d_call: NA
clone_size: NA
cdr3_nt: TGTGCCAGCAGTTTTGGACCAGGTATAGAAGCTTTCTTT
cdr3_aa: CASSFGPGIEAFF

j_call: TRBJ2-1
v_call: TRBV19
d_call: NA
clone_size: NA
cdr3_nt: TGTGCCAGTAGTACAGAAAGGGGTGAGCAGTTCTTC
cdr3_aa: CASSTERGEQFF

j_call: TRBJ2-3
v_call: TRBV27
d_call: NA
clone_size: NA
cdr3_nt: TGTGCCAGCAGTTTTCAGGCGGGACGGTCAGATACGCAGTATTTT
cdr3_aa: CASSFQAGRSDTQYF